Shown below are 15 T cell receptor beta chains from a single sample sequenced in a study of TIL therapy for anti-PD-1-resistant metastatic lung cancer. The libraries were made with immunoSEQ v3. The table came from immunoSEQ multiplex PCR; TCRdb's copy has only in-frame clones and leaves some out. The table includes tens of thousands of clones, more than 60% detected once. Specified time point: pre-treatment sample, taken before nivolumab and TIL therapy. Material: blood, obtained at baseline. The receptors were gathered from a person aged 25-80 years with non-small cell lung cancer.

V and J are TRBV27 and TRBJ1-1, with D possibly matching TRBD1 (5 bases). Germline lookup yields CDR1 MNHEY and CDR2 SMNVEV (reference sequence). With 8 bases removed from V and 0 bases from J, the gap between germline ends came to 10 bases. The CDR3 has 13 residues. CDR3 sequence reads: CASVGLMNTEAFF. As DNA, the CDR3 is TGTGCCAGCGTGGGGCTTATGAACACTGAAGCTTTCTTT.

The chain is built from TRBV5-1 and TRBJ2-3, with 10 bases identical to TRBD1. Trimming cost V 1 base and J 3 bases; bases outside gene matches: 2. Germline lookup yields CDR1 SGHRS and CDR2 YFSETQ. The CDR3 loop spans 15 amino acids. In DNA form, the CDR3 reads TGCGCCAGCAGCTTGATGGGACAGGGGACAGATACGCAGTATTTT. Residues: CASSLMGQGTDTQYF. Full variable domain (missing parts from reference TRBV5-1 and TRBJ2-3): KAGVTQTPRYLIKTRGQQVTLSCSPISGHRSVSWYQQTPGQGLQFLFEYFSETQRNKGNFPGRFSGRQFSNSRSEMNVSTLELGDSALYLCASSLMGQGTDTQYFGPGTRLTVL.

The CDR3 DNA is TGTGCCAGCAGTGAAAGGTATAATCAGCCCCAGCATTTT. It translates to CASSERYNQPQHF. The gene calls are TRBV6-1 and TRBJ1-5; D ambiguous. V dropped 2 bases and J dropped 4 bases, with 6 bases sitting between them. In germline, CDR1 is MNHNS, CDR2 SASEGT. The CDR3 loop spans 13 amino acids.

This clone was detected only a few times. The gene calls are TRBV2 and TRBJ2-5, with D maybe TRBD1 (6 bases). The CDR3 contains 16 residues. CDR1 and CDR2 from the germline V gene are SNHLY and FYNNEI. V lost 6 bases and J 4 bases, leaving 21 bases between the germline ends. The CDR3 loop reads CASSGTPDRGGETQYF. DNA of the CDR3: TGTGCCAGCAGCGGCACTCCGGACAGAGGGGGAGAGACCCAGTACTTC.

V gene TRBV4-1 combines with J gene TRBJ1-5; unclear D gene. Trimming stripped 0 bases from V and 3 bases from J, with 12 bases between. The CDR3 sequence is 16 residues long. Germline CDR1 reads MGHRA; CDR2 reads YSYEKL. For the CDR3, the DNA is TGCGCCAGCAGCCAAGATGGCGGTCGGAACAATCAGCCCCAGCATTTT. Translating gives CASSQDGGRNNQPQHF.

The chain is built from TRBV9 and TRBJ1-3; no clear D. The ends were cut back, 3 bases at V and 6 bases at J, with 19 bases in the middle. This CDR3 is built from 16 residues. From germline, CDR1 is SGDLS and CDR2 YYNGEE. The CDR3 region is CASSAESGFFENTIYF. For the CDR3, the DNA is TGTGCCAGCAGCGCAGAATCCGGGTTTTTCGAAAACACCATATATTTT. Full variable domain (rest looked up from reference TRBV9 and TRBJ1-3): DSGVTQTPKHLITATGQRVTLRCSPRSGDLSVYWYQQSLDQGLQFLIQYYNGEERAKGNILERFSAQQFPDLHSELNLSSLELGDSALYFCASSAESGFFENTIYFGEGSWLTVV.

This clone has only a few counts. V is TRBV18 and J is TRBJ1-6; D is possibly TRBD1 (5 bases). The V gene lost 6 bases and the J gene lost 7 bases, with 16 bases spanning the gap. Germline V gene sequence: CDR1 KGHSH, CDR2 LQKENI. The CDR3 runs 15 residues. The DNA of the CDR3 is TGTGCCAGCTCCCCCAGGCAGGGTCAGAATTCACCCCTCCACTTT. It translates to CASSPRQGQNSPLHF.

This chain connects TRBV7-9 to TRBJ2-5, with 11 bases fitting TRBD1. Germline V lookup: CDR1 SEHNR, CDR2 FQNEAQ (reference sequence). The CDR3 is 14 amino acids. Trimming took 5 bases from V and 4 from J; bases not matched to a gene: 3. CDR3 protein: CASSLGTGGETQYF. The DNA of the CDR3 is TGTGCCAGCAGCCTCGGGACAGGGGGAGAGACCCAGTACTTC. Full variable domain (outside the CDR3, taken from reference TRBV7-9 and TRBJ2-5): DTGVSQNPRHKITKRGQNVTFRCDPISEHNRLYWYRQTLGQGPEFLTYFQNEAQLEKSRLLSDRFSAERPKGSFSTLEIQRTEQGDSAMYLCASSLGTGGETQYFGPGTRLLVL.

The rearrangement uses TRBV28 and TRBJ2-4; D unclear. Per germline, CDR1 MDHEN and CDR2 SYDVKM. CDR3 length equals 14 residues. Trimming cost V 5 bases and J 6 bases, with 14 bases left between them. CDR3 nucleotides: TGTGCCAGCAGTCCCCCTCGGAGTGTAAACATTCAGTACTTC. It translates to CASSPPRSVNIQYF.

V is TRBV5-1 and J is TRBJ2-7; no definite D call. V dropped 5 bases and J dropped 0 bases, with 9 bases sitting between them. The CDR3 runs to 13 residues. CDR1 and CDR2 from the germline V gene are SGHRS and YFSETQ. CDR3 DNA sequence: TGCGCCAGCAGGCTGTCGAGCTCCTACGAGCAGTACTTC. This codes for CASRLSSSYEQYF.

The chain uses TRBV27 and TRBJ1-4; tentative D call: TRBD1 (5 bases). This CDR3 is built from 15 residues. Germline V gene lookup returns CDR1 MNHEY and CDR2 SMNVEV (reference sequence). V was cut by 3 bases and J by 8 bases, with 16 bases left in between. This CDR3 reads CASSFVGQRDEKLFF. CDR3 DNA sequence: TGTGCCAGCAGTTTTGTGGGGCAGCGGGACGAAAAACTGTTTTTT.

The rearrangement uses TRBV19 and TRBJ2-7; D is unresolved. The CDR3 contains 12 residues. From germline, CDR1 is LNHDA and CDR2 SQIVND (reference sequence). Deletions cut 6 bases from V and 1 base from J, with 7 bases between. The CDR3 coding sequence is TGTGCCAGTAGCTACACTTCCTACGAGCAGTACTTC. Its protein is CASSYTSYEQYF.

V is TRBV7-9 and J is TRBJ1-2; 9 nucleotides agree with TRBD1. Germline V CDR1 and CDR2: SEHNR, FQNEAQ (reference sequence). CDR3 length: 17 amino acids. V trimming: 2 bases; J trimming: 2 bases; junction bases outside the gene matches: 9. CDR3 in amino acids: CASSLLLGQGRNYGYTF. In nucleotides, the CDR3 is TGTGCCAGCAGCTTACTCTTGGGACAGGGCCGGAACTATGGCTACACCTTC. Based on the CDR3 plus reference TRBV7-9 and TRBJ1-2, the full variable domain is DTGVSQNPRHKITKRGQNVTFRCDPISEHNRLYWYRQTLGQGPEFLTYFQNEAQLEKSRLLSDRFSAERPKGSFSTLEIQRTEQGDSAMYLCASSLLLGQGRNYGYTFGSGTRLTVV.

This clone occurred once. This chain connects TRBV5-5 to TRBJ2-7, with D tentatively TRBD1 (8 bases). Trimming stripped 3 bases from V and 1 base from J, with 17 bases between. This CDR3 contains 16 residues. Germline CDR1 SGHKS, CDR2 YYEKEE (reference sequence). For the CDR3, the DNA is TGTGCCAGCAGCTCCCCGGGGGGACAGGCATCCTACGAGCAGTACTTC. It specifies CASSSPGGQASYEQYF. The full variable domain, completed using reference TRBV5-5 and TRBJ2-7, is DAGVTQSPTHLIKTRGQQVTLRCSPISGHKSVSWYQQVLGQGPQFIFQYYEKEERGRGNFPDRFSARQFPNYSSELNVNALLLGDSALYLCASSSPGGQASYEQYFGPGTRLTVT.

The chain carries TRBV4-3 and TRBJ2-2; no definite D call. This CDR3 contains 17 residues. Per germline, CDR1 LGHNA and CDR2 YSLEER. Trimming stripped 0 bases from V and 0 bases from J, with 11 bases between. Here the CDR3 reads CASSQDVGSANTGELFF. CDR3 DNA sequence: TGCGCCAGCAGCCAAGATGTCGGCTCCGCGAACACCGGGGAGCTGTTTTTT.